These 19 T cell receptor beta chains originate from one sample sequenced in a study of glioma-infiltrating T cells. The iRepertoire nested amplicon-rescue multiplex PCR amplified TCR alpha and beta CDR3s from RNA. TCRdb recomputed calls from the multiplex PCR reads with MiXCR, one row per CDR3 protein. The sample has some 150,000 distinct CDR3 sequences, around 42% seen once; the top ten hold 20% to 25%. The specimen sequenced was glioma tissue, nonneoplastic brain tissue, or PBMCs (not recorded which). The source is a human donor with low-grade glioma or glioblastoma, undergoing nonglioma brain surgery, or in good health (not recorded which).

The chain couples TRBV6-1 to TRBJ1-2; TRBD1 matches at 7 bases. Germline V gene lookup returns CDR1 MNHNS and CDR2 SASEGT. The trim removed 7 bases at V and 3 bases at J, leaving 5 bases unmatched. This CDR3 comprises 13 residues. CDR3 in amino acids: CASTRDSHYGYTF. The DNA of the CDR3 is TGTGCCAGCACCCGGGACAGTCACTATGGCTACACCTTC.

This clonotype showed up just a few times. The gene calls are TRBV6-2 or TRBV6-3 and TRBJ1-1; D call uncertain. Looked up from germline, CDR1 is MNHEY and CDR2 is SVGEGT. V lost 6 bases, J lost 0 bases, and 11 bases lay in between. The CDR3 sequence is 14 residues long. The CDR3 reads CASRQVFVNTEAFF. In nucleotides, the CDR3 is TGTGCCAGCAGGCAGGTATTCGTGAACACTGAAGCTTTCTTT.

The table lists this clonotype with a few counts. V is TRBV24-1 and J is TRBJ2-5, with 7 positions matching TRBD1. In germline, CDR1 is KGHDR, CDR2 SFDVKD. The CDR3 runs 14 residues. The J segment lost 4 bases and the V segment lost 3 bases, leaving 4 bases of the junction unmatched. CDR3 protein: CATSDDRVTETQYF. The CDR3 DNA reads TGTGCCACCAGTGATGACAGGGTCACAGAGACCCAGTACTTC.

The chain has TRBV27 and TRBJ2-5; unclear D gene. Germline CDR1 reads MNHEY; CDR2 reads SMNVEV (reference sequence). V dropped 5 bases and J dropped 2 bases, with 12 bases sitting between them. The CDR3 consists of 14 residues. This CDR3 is CASSRRFRQETQYF. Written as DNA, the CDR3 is TGTGCCAGCAGTCGGCGCTTCAGGCAAGAGACCCAGTACTTC.

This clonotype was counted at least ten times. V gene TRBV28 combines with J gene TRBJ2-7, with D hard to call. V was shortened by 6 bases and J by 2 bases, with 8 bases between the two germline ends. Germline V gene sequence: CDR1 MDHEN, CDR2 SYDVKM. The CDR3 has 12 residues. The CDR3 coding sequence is TGTGCCAGCAGCCGCCAGACCTACGAGCAGTACTTC. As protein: CASSRQTYEQYF. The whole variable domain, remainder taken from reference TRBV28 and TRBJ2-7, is DVKVTQSSRYLVKRTGEKVFLECVQDMDHENMFWYRQDPGLGLRLIYFSYDVKMKEKGDIPEGYSVSREKKERFSLILESASTNQTSMYLCASSRQTYEQYFGPGTRLTVT.

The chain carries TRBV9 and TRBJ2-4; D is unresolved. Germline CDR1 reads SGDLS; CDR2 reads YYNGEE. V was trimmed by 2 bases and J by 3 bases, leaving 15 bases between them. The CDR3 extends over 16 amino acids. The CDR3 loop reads CASSVAPTIDKNIQYF. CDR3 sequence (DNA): TGTGCCAGCAGCGTTGCGCCAACAATAGACAAAAACATTCAGTACTTC.

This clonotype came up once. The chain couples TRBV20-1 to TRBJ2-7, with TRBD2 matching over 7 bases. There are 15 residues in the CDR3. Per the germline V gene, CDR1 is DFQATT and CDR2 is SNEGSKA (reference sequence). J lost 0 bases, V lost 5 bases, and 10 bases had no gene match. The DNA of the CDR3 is TGCAGTGCTCTGGGAGCGGGATCGAACTCCTACGAGCAGTACTTC. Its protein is CSALGAGSNSYEQYF.

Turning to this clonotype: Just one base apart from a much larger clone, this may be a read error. The chain's CDR3 is CASRPGTGVQGELFF. CDR3 sequence (DNA): TGTGCCAGCAGACCCGGGACAGGGGTACAAGGGGAGCTGTTTTTT. The genes are TRBV27 and TRBJ2-2, with 10 bases matching TRBD1. CDR1 MNHEY and CDR2 SMNVEV come from the germline V gene (reference sequence). J gave up 8 bases and V 6 bases, and 9 bases lay outside the gene matches. This CDR3 has 15 residues.

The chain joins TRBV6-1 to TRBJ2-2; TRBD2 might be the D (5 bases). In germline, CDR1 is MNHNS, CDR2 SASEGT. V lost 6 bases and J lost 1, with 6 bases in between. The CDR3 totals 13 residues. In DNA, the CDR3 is TGTGCCAGCAGCGGGGAGAACACCGGGGAGCTGTTTTTT. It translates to CASSGENTGELFF.

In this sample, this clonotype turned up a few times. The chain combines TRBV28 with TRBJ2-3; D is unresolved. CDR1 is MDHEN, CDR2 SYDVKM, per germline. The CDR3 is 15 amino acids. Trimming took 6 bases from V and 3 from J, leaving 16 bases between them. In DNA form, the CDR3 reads TGTGCCAGCAGCGTCCTGGGCGGACCTACAGATACGCAGTATTTT. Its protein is CASSVLGGPTDTQYF.

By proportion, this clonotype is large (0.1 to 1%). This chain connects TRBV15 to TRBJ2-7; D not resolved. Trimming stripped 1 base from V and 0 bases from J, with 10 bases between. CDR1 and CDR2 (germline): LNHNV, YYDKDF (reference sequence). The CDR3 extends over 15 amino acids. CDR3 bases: TGTGCCACCAGCAGAGCGGTAGACAACTCCTACGAGCAGTACTTC. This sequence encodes CATSRAVDNSYEQYF.

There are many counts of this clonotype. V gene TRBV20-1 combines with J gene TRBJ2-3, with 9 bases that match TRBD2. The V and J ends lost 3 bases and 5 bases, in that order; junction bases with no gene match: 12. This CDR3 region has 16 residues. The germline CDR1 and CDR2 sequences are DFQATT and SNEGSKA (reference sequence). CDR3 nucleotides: TGCAGTGCTAGGGATATGGCTAGCGGGGTCGGAGATACGCAGTATTTT. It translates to CSARDMASGVGDTQYF.

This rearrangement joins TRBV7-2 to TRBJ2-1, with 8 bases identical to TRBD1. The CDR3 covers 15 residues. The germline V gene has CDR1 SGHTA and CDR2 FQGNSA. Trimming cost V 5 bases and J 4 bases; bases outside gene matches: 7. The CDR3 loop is CASSPGTGTYNEQFF. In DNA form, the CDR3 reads TGTGCCAGCAGCCCAGGGACAGGTACTTACAATGAGCAGTTCTTC.

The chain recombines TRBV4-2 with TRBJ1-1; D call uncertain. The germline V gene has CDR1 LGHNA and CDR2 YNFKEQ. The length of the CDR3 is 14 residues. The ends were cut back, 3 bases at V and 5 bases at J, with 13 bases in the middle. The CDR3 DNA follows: TGTGCCAGCAGCCAGGAAGAATCTCGGACTGAAGCTTTCTTT. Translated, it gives CASSQEESRTEAFF.

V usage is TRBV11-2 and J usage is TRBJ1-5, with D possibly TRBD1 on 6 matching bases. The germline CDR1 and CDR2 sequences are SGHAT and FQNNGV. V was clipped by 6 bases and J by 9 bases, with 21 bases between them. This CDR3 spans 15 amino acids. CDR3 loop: CASSPNRQVLSPQHF. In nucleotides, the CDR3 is TGTGCCAGCAGTCCTAATCGACAGGTATTATCGCCCCAGCATTTT.

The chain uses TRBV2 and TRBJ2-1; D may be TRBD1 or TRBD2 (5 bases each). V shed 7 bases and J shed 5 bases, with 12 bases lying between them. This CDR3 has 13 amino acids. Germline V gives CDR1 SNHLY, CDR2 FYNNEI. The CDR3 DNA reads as TGTGCCAGCACTCCAGGGACGAACAATGAGCAGTTCTTC. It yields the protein CASTPGTNNEQFF.

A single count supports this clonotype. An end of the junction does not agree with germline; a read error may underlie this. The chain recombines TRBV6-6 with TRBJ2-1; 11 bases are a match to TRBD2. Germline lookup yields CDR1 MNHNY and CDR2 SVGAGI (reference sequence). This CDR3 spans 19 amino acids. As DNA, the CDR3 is TGTGCCAGCAGAGAAGGACTAGCGGGCGGGAGGCGCCCCTACAATGAGCATTTCTTC. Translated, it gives CASREGLAGGRRPYNEHFF.

The CDR3 spells CASSQETPGFETQYF. In nucleotides, the CDR3 is TGCGCCAGCAGCCAAGAAACCCCCGGGTTTGAGACCCAGTACTTC. The J gene is TRBJ2-5, the V gene TRBV4-1; D call uncertain. The CDR3 consists of 15 residues. Germline V gene sequence: CDR1 MGHRA, CDR2 YSYEKL. Deletions cut 0 bases from V and 5 bases from J, with 13 bases between.

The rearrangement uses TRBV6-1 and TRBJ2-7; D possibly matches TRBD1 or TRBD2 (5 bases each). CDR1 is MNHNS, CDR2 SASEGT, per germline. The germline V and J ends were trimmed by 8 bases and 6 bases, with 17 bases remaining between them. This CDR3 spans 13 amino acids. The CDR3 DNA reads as TGTGCCAGCTTGTACAGGCGGAGGTGCGAGCAGTACTTC. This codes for CASLYRRRCEQYF.